This T cell receptor beta chain was sequenced during a study of shared clonotypes between healthy human individuals. Study-wide results and limits: The study generally estimated greater richness for naive than memory subsets.

Measured with immunoSEQ multiplex PCR; TCRdb has only the in-frame clones, and not every one. The table has over a million clones, around 78% seen once. Concerning this clone itself: Its antigen is not known.

With 7 bases removed from V and 8 bases from J, the gap between germline ends came to 11 bases. CDR1 is SQVTM and CDR2 is ANQGSEA in the germline V gene. The CDR3 extends over 10 amino acids. This clonotype originated in a man aged 18 to 29 in good health. Some clones in this sample may be carry-over from other donors' samples. The rearrangement uses TRBV29-1 and TRBJ1-1; tentatively, D is TRBD1 (5 bases). The specimen sequenced was memory CD4+ T cells from PBMCs. Described subset: CD45RA-negative fraction. CDR3: CSGGGPEAFF. In nucleotides, the CDR3 is TGCAGCGGGGGGGGACCGGAAGCTTTCTTT.